The clone carrying this TCR beta chain was recorded at least ten times. What it binds is not known. Sequencing libraries of naive CD8 cells derived from around 20,000 to 1,000,000 sorted cells with 10%, 30% or 50% RNA. The sample originates from a study of molecular identifiers for immune sequencing clone quantification. The study's findings and limits: Amid 940,000 or so naive cells, spiked Jurkat TCR RNA from one cell was reportedly still detectable.

The length of the CDR3 is 16 residues. The germline V gene encodes CDR1 SGHRS and CDR2 YFSETQ. V lost 4 bases to trimming and J lost 7 bases, with 20 bases between them. As previously described, bulk TCR libraries were made using listed TCR primers. TCRdb re-called the PCR reads with MiXCR, one entry per CDR3 protein. The sample has just under 650,000 distinct CDR3 sequences; just under 20% are singletons. The sequence was collected from a human donor in good health. Some libraries in this study had Jurkat cell RNA spiked in. The chain joins TRBV5-1 to TRBJ1-4; perhaps TRBD1 as D (5 bases). Sequences were obtained from naive CD8+ T cells from blood, with Jurkat cell RNA spiked in. The subset was: FACS-sorted CD8+CD4-CCR7+CD45RA+ naive T cells. The CDR3 spells CASSPTRTGGGEKLFF. The CDR3 bases are TGCGCCAGCAGCCCAACTCGCACAGGTGGAGGTGAAAAACTGTTTTTT.